This T cell receptor beta chain derives from a study of control samples from healthy donors and cancer patients. This table comes from immunoSEQ multiplex PCR, and its TCRdb copy is limited to in-frame clones, with some not included. The top ten hold over 1.5% of the sample, which has approximately 210,000 clones, approximately 90% seen once. The source material was blood. The sequence was collected from a young man in good health.

The CDR3 sequence is CASSQVFAANTEAFF. In DNA form, the CDR3 reads TGCGCCAGCAGCCAAGTATTTGCCGCGAACACTGAAGCTTTCTTT. The chain employs TRBV4-1 and TRBJ1-1; D gene ambiguous. CDR3 length: 15 residues. Germline V gives CDR1 MGHRA, CDR2 YSYEKL. The V end lost 1 base, the J end lost 1 base, and 10 bases lay between the germline ends.